The 6 T cell receptor beta chains reported below all come from one sample, sequenced in a study of cytomegalovirus exposure and HLA in healthy donors. This PCR relied on a set of 60 Vbeta primers and 13 Jbeta primers. The table came from immunoSEQ multiplex PCR; TCRdb's copy has only in-frame clones and leaves some out. Altogether about 160,000 clones are present, roughly 80% being singletons, with the ten largest covering 7% to 9%. The sequencing sample was made of PBMCs. Receptors originate from a male donor in good health and CMV-seropositive.

In this sample, this clone turned up once. In DNA, the CDR3 is TGTGCCAGCTCAATCAAAGGTGGAGTTGAGCAGTACTTC. Residues: CASSIKGGVEQYF. J is TRBJ2-7 and V is TRBV18; D call uncertain. Trimming removed 5 bases at V and 7 bases at J, with 15 bases between. The CDR3 totals 13 residues. Germline V gives CDR1 KGHSH, CDR2 LQKENI.

The gene calls are TRBV6-5 and TRBJ2-5, with 9 bases fitting TRBD2. This CDR3 spans 14 amino acids. With V trimmed by 8 bases and J by 7 bases, 11 bases remained unmatched. CDR1 and CDR2 from the germline V gene are MNHEY and SVGAGI. CDR3 sequence: CASGYKREVLTQYF. The CDR3 nucleotides read TGTGCCAGCGGGTACAAGCGGGAGGTATTGACCCAGTACTTC.

The chain has TRBV6-4 and TRBJ1-1; D is uncertain. Trimming shortened V by 6 bases and J by 3 bases, and 11 bases separated the two germline ends. Per the germline V gene, CDR1 is MRHNA and CDR2 is SNTAGT. This CDR3 region has 13 residues. The chain's CDR3 is CASRGGSHTEAFF. Here the CDR3 DNA reads TGTGCCAGCAGGGGAGGGAGTCACACTGAAGCTTTCTTT.

The CDR3 region has the DNA TGTGCCACCAGCAGAGCAATAGCTGGGGCCAACGTCCTGACTTTC. Protein sequence: CATSRAIAGANVLTF. The gene calls are TRBV15 and TRBJ2-6; no clear D. Germline assignment: CDR1 LNHNV and CDR2 YYDKDF (reference sequence). The V and J ends lost 1 base and 2 bases respectively, with 6 bases between them. The CDR3 spans 15 residues.

This sequence joins TRBV7-2 and TRBJ1-2; D ambiguous. From germline, CDR1 is SGHTA and CDR2 FQGNSA. V was cut by 2 bases and J by 8 bases, with 12 bases left in between. CDR3 size: 13 residues. The CDR3 DNA sequence: TGTGCCAGCAGCTTATATAACGAGGCAGGCTACACCTTC. Protein: CASSLYNEAGYTF.

The chain is built from TRBV28 and TRBJ2-7, with 7 nucleotides matching TRBD1. V gave up 6 bases and J gave up 4 bases; unmatched junction bases: 9. CDR1 is MDHEN, CDR2 SYDVKM, per germline. The CDR3 loop spans 14 amino acids. The CDR3 reads CASSPGTETYEQYF. CDR3 DNA: TGTGCCAGCAGCCCAGGGACAGAGACATACGAGCAGTACTTC.